One sample yielded the 13 T cell receptor beta chains listed below, sequenced in a study of monozygotic twins with inflammatory bowel disease. From its re-call of the 5' RACE reads, TCRdb lists each CDR3 protein once, without DNA. The repertoire table contains just over 300,000 distinct CDR3 sequences. The sequenced sample consisted of blood. These receptors all come from a human donor with ulcerative colitis or Crohn's disease, or a healthy co-twin of an affected twin (not recorded which).

The chain links TRBV7-2 to TRBJ1-2. The V gene's germline CDR1 is SGHTA and CDR2 FQGNSA. This CDR3 is built from 15 residues. The CDR3 spells CASSFEGYSNYGYTF.

The chain recombines TRBV29-1 with TRBJ1-2; TCRdb's D call, TRBD1, is unchecked because there is no DNA. This CDR3 spans 12 amino acids. CDR1 is SQVTM and CDR2 is ANQGSEA in the germline V gene. This chain's CDR3 is CSVAPGNYGYTF.

The chain employs TRBV9 and TRBJ1-1. This CDR3 region has 13 residues. CDR1 SGDLS and CDR2 YYNGEE come from the germline V gene. This CDR3 is CASSVDWNTEAFF.

The chain employs TRBV14 and TRBJ2-2; the TCRdb D gene call, TRBD2, has no DNA to confirm it. The germline gives CDR1 SGHDN, CDR2 FVKESK. The length of the CDR3 is 17 residues. CDR3 protein: CASSPRRDSDGTGELFF. Using reference TRBV14 and TRBJ2-2 for the parts outside the CDR3, the full variable domain is EAGVTQFPSHSVIEKGQTVTLRCDPISGHDNLYWYRRVMGKEIKFLLHFVKESKQDESGMPNNRFLAERTGGTYSTLKVQPAELEDSGVYFCASSPRRDSDGTGELFFGEGSRLTVL.

The chain has TRBV9 and TRBJ2-3; checking the TCRdb D call of TRBD1 is not possible without DNA. The CDR3 runs 15 residues. In germline, CDR1 is SGDLS, CDR2 YYNGEE. The CDR3 protein is CASSVGLTTKGTQYF.

The rearrangement links TRBV7-9 to TRBJ2-1; TCRdb lists TRBD1, though no DNA is available to test this call. The CDR3 sequence is 15 residues long. The germline V gene has CDR1 SEHNR and CDR2 FQNEAQ (reference sequence). The CDR3: CASSLRGASYNEQFF.

V gene TRBV5-4 combines with J gene TRBJ2-5; TCRdb's D gene call, TRBD2, goes unchecked for lack of DNA. The CDR3 consists of 15 residues. From germline, CDR1 is SGHNT and CDR2 YYREEE (reference sequence). The CDR3 protein is CASSFSGGNQETQYF. The variable domain in full, with the rest retrieved from reference TRBV5-4 and TRBJ2-5, is ETGVTQSPTHLIKTRGQQVTLRCSSQSGHNTVSWYQQALGQGPQFIFQYYREEENGRGNFPPRFSGLQFPNYSSELNVNALELDDSALYLCASSFSGGNQETQYFGPGTRLLVL.

The J gene is TRBJ2-3, the V gene TRBV6-6; the TRBD1 assignment by TCRdb is unverifiable without DNA. CDR1 and CDR2 (germline): MNHNY, SVGAGI (reference sequence). The CDR3 runs to 11 residues. CDR3 sequence: CASSYGGTQYF.

V gene TRBV4-3 combines with J gene TRBJ1-1; lacking DNA, the TRBD1 call made by TCRdb goes unchecked. Germline CDR1 and CDR2: LGHNA and YSLEER. This CDR3 is 16 amino acids long. This chain's CDR3 is CASSQGRNRVNTEAFF.

The CDR3 sequence: CASSYGMETQYF. The gene calls are TRBV6-2 or TRBV6-3 and TRBJ2-5. Germline V gene data show CDR1 as MNHEY and CDR2 as SVGEGT. The length of the CDR3 is 12 residues.

The chain recombines TRBV7-3 with TRBJ2-2; the TRBD2 assignment by TCRdb is unverifiable without DNA. CDR3 length: 16 residues. In germline, CDR1 is SGHTA, CDR2 FQGTGA. Here the CDR3 reads CASSFTSGVNTGELFF.

The chain links TRBV27 to TRBJ1-4; the D call of TRBD1 rests on TCRdb alone, since no DNA is present to check it. CDR3 length: 14 amino acids. Germline V gene lookup returns CDR1 MNHEY and CDR2 SMNVEV (reference sequence). The CDR3 loop is CASSLSGGGEKLFF.

This rearrangement joins TRBV2 to TRBJ2-4. This CDR3 spans 15 amino acids. The germline gives CDR1 SNHLY, CDR2 FYNNEI. The CDR3 sequence is CASIVAGAAKNIQYF.